The rows below give T cell receptor beta chains drawn from one sample of a study of blood T cell repertoires in COVID-19. The assay was immunoSEQ multiplex PCR, and TCRdb's table has in-frame clones only and misses some. The sample shows 100,000 or so clones, around 90% of them seen only once. Sequenced material: peripheral blood. These receptors originate from a human donor in a cohort sampled during active COVID-19. Each CDR3 is given with its conserved first and last residue. Each record gives: V gene, J gene, clone size, D gene, CDR3 DNA, CDR3 protein. A D gene is named only where the DNA matches it firmly. A row's size may be missing; if present it is once, few, many or a size class.

v_gene: TRBV7-9
j_gene: TRBJ2-3
abundance: NA
d_gene: NA
CDR3nt: TGTGCCAGCAGCACCGAGGCCGATACGCAGTATTTT
CDR3aa: CASSTEADTQYF

v_gene: TRBV12-5
j_gene: TRBJ2-4
abundance: NA
d_gene: TRBD1
CDR3nt: TGTGCTAGTGTCATAGGGACAGGGAATCCCAAAAACATTCAGTACTTC
CDR3aa: CASVIGTGNPKNIQYF

v_gene: TRBV28
j_gene: TRBJ1-2
abundance: NA
d_gene: NA
CDR3nt: TGTGCCAGCAGTCCCGAGTTTTGGGGGGTCTATGGCTACACCTTC
CDR3aa: CASSPEFWGVYGYTF

v_gene: TRBV15
j_gene: TRBJ1-4
abundance: NA
d_gene: NA
CDR3nt: TGTGCCACCAGCAGAGATCTAGAGATCGAAAAACTGTTTTTT
CDR3aa: CATSRDLEIEKLFF

v_gene: TRBV15
j_gene: TRBJ2-7
abundance: NA
d_gene: NA
CDR3nt: TGTGCCACCAGCACCCGCATTTCAAGCCTCGAGCAGTACTTC
CDR3aa: CATSTRISSLEQYF

v_gene: TRBV28
j_gene: TRBJ1-1
abundance: NA
d_gene: TRBD1
CDR3nt: TGTGCCAGCAGTTTATGGAGGTGGACAGGGGACACTGAAGCTTTCTTT
CDR3aa: CASSLWRWTGDTEAFF

v_gene: TRBV5-1
j_gene: TRBJ2-1
abundance: NA
d_gene: TRBD2
CDR3nt: TGCGCCAGCAGCCTCAGGACTAGCGGGGTCTACAATGAGCAGTTCTTC
CDR3aa: CASSLRTSGVYNEQFF

v_gene: TRBV29-1
j_gene: TRBJ2-7
abundance: NA
d_gene: TRBD2
CDR3nt: TGCAGCGTTTCTAGCGGGAGCTACGAGCAGTACTTC
CDR3aa: CSVSSGSYEQYF

v_gene: TRBV7-9
j_gene: TRBJ1-1
abundance: NA
d_gene: TRBD1
CDR3nt: TGTGCCAGCAGCCACACCCGGGACAGGGGGCTTTTGAACACTGAAGCTTTCTTT
CDR3aa: CASSHTRDRGLLNTEAFF

v_gene: TRBV9
j_gene: TRBJ2-2
abundance: NA
d_gene: TRBD2
CDR3nt: TGTGCCAGCAGCGTGACTAGCGGGAGGGGAGGGACCGGGGAGCTGTTTTTT
CDR3aa: CASSVTSGRGGTGELFF

v_gene: TRBV19
j_gene: TRBJ2-4
abundance: NA
d_gene: NA
CDR3nt: TGTGCCCGTCGTATGCGGGGGCGGGCGGAAGCCAAAAACATTCAGTACTTC
CDR3aa: CARRMRGRAEAKNIQYF

v_gene: TRBV20-1
j_gene: TRBJ2-1
abundance: NA
d_gene: NA
CDR3nt: TGCAGTGCAAAAACAGGGTATGAGCAGTTCTTC
CDR3aa: CSAKTGYEQFF

v_gene: TRBV12-3/TRBV12-4
j_gene: TRBJ1-2
abundance: NA
d_gene: NA
CDR3nt: TGTGCCAGCAGGGACAGTCCATACTATGGCTACACCTTC
CDR3aa: CASRDSPYYGYTF

v_gene: TRBV4-2
j_gene: TRBJ2-1
abundance: NA
d_gene: TRBD2
CDR3nt: TGTGCCAGCAGCCAAGAAACTAGCGGTGAGCAGTTCTTC
CDR3aa: CASSQETSGEQFF

v_gene: TRBV2
j_gene: TRBJ1-5
abundance: NA
d_gene: TRBD1
CDR3nt: TGTGCCAGCAGAGGGACAGACCAAAGGCCCCAGCATTTT
CDR3aa: CASRGTDQRPQHF

v_gene: TRBV19
j_gene: TRBJ1-5
abundance: NA
d_gene: TRBD1
CDR3nt: TGTGCCAGTAGTGACAGGACAGGGGTCAATCAGCCCCAGCATTTT
CDR3aa: CASSDRTGVNQPQHF

v_gene: TRBV4-1
j_gene: TRBJ1-2
abundance: many
d_gene: NA
CDR3nt: TGCGCCAGCAGCCCCCCTGGACAGTTTGGCTACACCTTC
CDR3aa: CASSPPGQFGYTF

v_gene: TRBV6-6
j_gene: TRBJ1-5
abundance: NA
d_gene: TRBD1
CDR3nt: TGTGCCAGCAGCCAGGACAGGGGAAGCAGCCAGCCCCAGCATTTT
CDR3aa: CASSQDRGSSQPQHF

v_gene: TRBV2
j_gene: TRBJ2-3
abundance: NA
d_gene: TRBD1
CDR3nt: TGTGCCAGCAGGGGGCCGGGACAGGGCCGTGCAGATACGCAGTATTTT
CDR3aa: CASRGPGQGRADTQYF

v_gene: TRBV2
j_gene: TRBJ1-6
abundance: NA
d_gene: TRBD1
CDR3nt: TGTGCCAGCAGTATAACAGGGGGCGGCTCACCCCTCCACTTT
CDR3aa: CASSITGGGSPLHF

v_gene: TRBV30
j_gene: TRBJ2-1
abundance: NA
d_gene: NA
CDR3nt: TGTGCCTGGAGTGTAGGGGGGGCGGGTGAGCAGTTCTTC
CDR3aa: CAWSVGGAGEQFF

v_gene: TRBV28
j_gene: TRBJ1-5
abundance: NA
d_gene: TRBD1
CDR3nt: TGTGCCAGCAGCCGGCGGACAGGGAATAGCAATCAGCCCCAGCATTTT
CDR3aa: CASSRRTGNSNQPQHF

v_gene: TRBV2
j_gene: TRBJ2-4
abundance: NA
d_gene: NA
CDR3nt: TGTGCCGGGACGGGACTAGCCAAAAACATTCAGTACTTC
CDR3aa: CAGTGLAKNIQYF

v_gene: TRBV4-2
j_gene: TRBJ2-2
abundance: NA
d_gene: NA
CDR3nt: TGTGCCAGCAGCCAAGTTGGGGAGACCGGGGAGCTGTTTTTT
CDR3aa: CASSQVGETGELFF

v_gene: TRBV28
j_gene: TRBJ2-7
abundance: few
d_gene: NA
CDR3nt: TGTGCCAGCAGTGCCCTAGCTCCCGGCTACGAGCAGTACTTC
CDR3aa: CASSALAPGYEQYF

v_gene: TRBV4-1
j_gene: TRBJ2-4
abundance: NA
d_gene: TRBD1
CDR3nt: TGCGCCAGCAGCCCTCACGGACAGGGGGAAAACATTCAGTACTTC
CDR3aa: CASSPHGQGENIQYF

v_gene: TRBV14
j_gene: TRBJ2-5
abundance: NA
d_gene: NA
CDR3nt: TGTGCCAGCAGCCAAGTGGCCCTAGCCCAGTACCAAGAGACCCAGTACTTC
CDR3aa: CASSQVALAQYQETQYF

v_gene: TRBV4-2
j_gene: TRBJ2-1
abundance: NA
d_gene: NA
CDR3nt: TGTGCCAGCAGCCAAGGGCTCTCGGGGGACTACAATGAGCAGTTCTTC
CDR3aa: CASSQGLSGDYNEQFF

v_gene: TRBV7-2
j_gene: TRBJ1-1
abundance: once
d_gene: NA
CDR3nt: TGTGCCAGCAGCTCCTTTGGCGGCCTGAACACTGAAGCTTTCTTT
CDR3aa: CASSSFGGLNTEAFF

v_gene: TRBV11-2
j_gene: TRBJ2-3
abundance: NA
d_gene: TRBD2
CDR3nt: TGTGCCAGCACCCCTAGCGGGAGTAAGGGCACAGATACGCAGTATTTT
CDR3aa: CASTPSGSKGTDTQYF